A selection of T cell receptor beta chains follows, all from one sample in a study of T cell responses to AZD1222 COVID-19 vaccine. TCRdb's copy holds only in-frame clones and misses some; the assay was immunoSEQ multiplex PCR. There are about 140,000 clones in the sample; 92% occur only once, and 3% to 4% lies in the top ten. Sequencing was performed on peripheral blood, taken 28 days after the second AZD1222 dose. The source is an adult who received the AZD1222 COVID-19 vaccine. Both conserved end residues are trimmed from each CDR3. Each record gives: J gene, V gene, CDR3 protein.

J gene: TRBJ2-3; V gene: TRBV28; CDR3 protein: ASSLQAGGTHTQY
J gene: TRBJ1-2; V gene: TRBV6-5; CDR3 protein: ASSYRGADRGYGYT
J gene: TRBJ1-2; V gene: TRBV27; CDR3 protein: ASSLVPGQNYGYT
J gene: TRBJ1-1; V gene: TRBV28; CDR3 protein: ASSLTPRGRGGGTEAF
J gene: TRBJ1-2; V gene: TRBV28; CDR3 protein: ASSLGNFYGYT
J gene: TRBJ1-6; V gene: TRBV6-5; CDR3 protein: ASSYSRSLNSPLH
J gene: TRBJ1-5; V gene: TRBV4-1; CDR3 protein: ASSQDSAYSNQPQH
J gene: TRBJ1-5; V gene: TRBV7-2; CDR3 protein: ASSFFNQPQH
J gene: TRBJ1-2; V gene: TRBV6-1; CDR3 protein: ASREGAGYT
J gene: TRBJ1-1; V gene: TRBV5-8; CDR3 protein: ASSSGQTYTEAF
J gene: TRBJ1-2; V gene: TRBV28; CDR3 protein: ASSGYGYT
J gene: TRBJ2-7; V gene: TRBV28; CDR3 protein: ASTLLAGPFGNEQY
J gene: TRBJ1-2; V gene: TRBV4-2; CDR3 protein: ASSRQGEKGYT
J gene: TRBJ1-4; V gene: TRBV12-3/TRBV12-4; CDR3 protein: ASKRAVGEKLF
J gene: TRBJ2-1; V gene: TRBV2; CDR3 protein: ASRDWTSGKGSEQF
J gene: TRBJ1-6; V gene: TRBV6-1; CDR3 protein: ASSENNSPLH
J gene: TRBJ1-2; V gene: TRBV9; CDR3 protein: ASSVGTGGYGYT
J gene: TRBJ1-6; V gene: TRBV18; CDR3 protein: ASSPLGLNSPLH
J gene: TRBJ2-7; V gene: TRBV28; CDR3 protein: ASRATGARQEQY
J gene: TRBJ2-7; V gene: TRBV5-5; CDR3 protein: ASSFRKQRQIFYEQY
J gene: TRBJ2-2; V gene: TRBV19; CDR3 protein: ASSILTRAGKNTGELF
J gene: TRBJ1-1; V gene: TRBV4-1; CDR3 protein: ASSQDPPGEYTEAF
J gene: TRBJ1-3; V gene: TRBV2; CDR3 protein: ASSQVRNTIY
J gene: TRBJ1-2; V gene: TRBV2; CDR3 protein: ASSPGTGYGYT
J gene: TRBJ2-5; V gene: TRBV3-1/TRBV3-2; CDR3 protein: ASSPEAGTWKTQY
J gene: TRBJ1-5; V gene: TRBV15; CDR3 protein: ATSREGRRLAQH
J gene: TRBJ1-2; V gene: TRBV6-1; CDR3 protein: ASSDRGSYGYT
J gene: TRBJ2-3; V gene: TRBV6-5; CDR3 protein: ASSPLAGVADTQY
J gene: TRBJ1-1; V gene: TRBV20-1; CDR3 protein: SASRGGKNTEAF
J gene: TRBJ1-2; V gene: TRBV7-2; CDR3 protein: ASSLDGALGYT
J gene: TRBJ2-5; V gene: TRBV1; CDR3 protein: TSPPTSSTQY
J gene: TRBJ1-6; V gene: TRBV2; CDR3 protein: ASSPRSSYNSPLH
J gene: TRBJ2-7; V gene: TRBV3-1/TRBV3-2; CDR3 protein: ASSQDLMAGVQGYEQY
J gene: TRBJ2-5; V gene: TRBV6-5; CDR3 protein: ASTGSRGETQY
J gene: TRBJ2-5; V gene: TRBV28; CDR3 protein: ASSLGQQETQY
J gene: TRBJ1-3; V gene: TRBV6-2/TRBV6-3; CDR3 protein: ASSGVAGGSGNTIY
J gene: TRBJ2-7; V gene: TRBV10-2; CDR3 protein: ASGQIFYEQY
J gene: TRBJ1-3; V gene: TRBV18; CDR3 protein: ASSPPTVSGNTIY
J gene: TRBJ1-2; V gene: TRBV6-1; CDR3 protein: ASSEVRYGTYNYGYT
J gene: TRBJ2-1; V gene: TRBV28; CDR3 protein: ASRQAGGLGNEQF
J gene: TRBJ2-2; V gene: TRBV7-2; CDR3 protein: ASTPLRTAGELF
J gene: TRBJ2-5; V gene: TRBV27; CDR3 protein: ASSFKGGGETQY
J gene: TRBJ2-5; V gene: TRBV6-5; CDR3 protein: ASSYSGTGHQETQY
J gene: TRBJ2-7; V gene: TRBV7-2; CDR3 protein: ASSSGTSGRDYEQY
J gene: TRBJ2-5; V gene: TRBV9; CDR3 protein: ASSVEGDRTGTQY
J gene: TRBJ2-1; V gene: TRBV19; CDR3 protein: ASSPQGLAGNNEQF
J gene: TRBJ1-2; V gene: TRBV5-1; CDR3 protein: ASSMDRGHYGYT
J gene: TRBJ1-5; V gene: TRBV24-1; CDR3 protein: ATKPGQGANYSNQPQH
J gene: TRBJ1-6; V gene: TRBV27; CDR3 protein: ASSLEGQTNSPLH
J gene: TRBJ2-1; V gene: TRBV6-5; CDR3 protein: ASRARDLNYNEQF
J gene: TRBJ1-3; V gene: TRBV7-2; CDR3 protein: ASSLGAGAGNTIY
J gene: TRBJ2-1; V gene: TRBV18; CDR3 protein: ASSPLAATYNEQF
J gene: TRBJ1-2; V gene: TRBV3-1/TRBV3-2; CDR3 protein: ASSQNGIETYGYT
J gene: TRBJ2-2; V gene: TRBV13; CDR3 protein: ASSPTGANTGELF
J gene: TRBJ2-4; V gene: TRBV3-1/TRBV3-2; CDR3 protein: ASSQGMLAKNIQY
J gene: TRBJ1-5; V gene: TRBV19; CDR3 protein: ASSIDGQGRMGVGQPQH
J gene: TRBJ1-1; V gene: TRBV5-1; CDR3 protein: ASSSQGATEAF
J gene: TRBJ2-3; V gene: TRBV7-2; CDR3 protein: ASSSTTDTQY
J gene: TRBJ1-2; V gene: TRBV15; CDR3 protein: ATSTGGKDYGYT